Below are 13 T cell receptor beta chains sequenced from a single sample in a study of T cell responses to AZD1222 COVID-19 vaccine. Assay: immunoSEQ multiplex PCR; the TCRdb copy retains only in-frame clones and omits some. The sample gives about 160,000 clones, 90% to 95% of which show up once; under 6% is in the top ten. Sequencing was performed on peripheral blood, taken 28 days after the second AZD1222 dose. All receptors come from an adult who received the AZD1222 COVID-19 vaccine.

The CDR3 loop reads CASSHPFPGPQAYNEQFF. CDR3 bases: TGTGCCAGCAGCCATCCCTTTCCTGGCCCGCAGGCCTACAATGAGCAGTTCTTC. The J gene is TRBJ2-1, the V gene TRBV28, with unresolved D. Germline V CDR1 and CDR2: MDHEN, SYDVKM. There are 18 residues in the CDR3. The ends were cut back, 6 bases at V and 2 bases at J, with 23 bases in the middle.

The chain is built from TRBV30 and TRBJ2-7, with TRBD2 matching over 12 bases. Germline CDR1 reads GTSNPN; CDR2 reads SVGIG (reference sequence). The CDR3 is 15 amino acids. With 2 bases clipped from V and 5 bases from J, the junction kept 7 bases outside the gene matches. CDR3 sequence (DNA): TGTGCCTGGAGTCCTGGACTAGCGGGAATCAACGAGCAGTACTTC. This gives the protein CAWSPGLAGINEQYF.

The chain employs TRBV27 and TRBJ2-1; 8 bases line up with TRBD1. V trimming: 6 bases; J trimming: 0 bases; junction bases outside the gene matches: 4. This CDR3 spans 15 amino acids. Germline lookup yields CDR1 MNHEY and CDR2 SMNVEV (reference sequence). CDR3 sequence reads: CASSQGQVSYNEQFF. DNA of the CDR3: TGTGCCAGCAGCCAGGGACAGGTCTCCTACAATGAGCAGTTCTTC.

As for this clone: One end of the junction does not line up with germline, which may come from a read error. This chain uses TRBV2 with TRBJ2-7, with D possibly TRBD1 on 5 matching bases. This CDR3 spans 12 amino acids. The germline V gene has CDR1 SNHLY and CDR2 FYNNEI. CDR3 coding DNA: TGTGCCAGCAGGGAAGACAGTAGCGAGCAGTACTTC. It translates to CASREDSSEQYF.

The rearrangement links TRBV4-1 to TRBJ1-4; D is unresolved. The ends were cut back, 4 bases at V and 7 bases at J, with 13 bases in the middle. This CDR3 region has 14 residues. Germline CDR1 MGHRA, CDR2 YSYEKL. CDR3 coding DNA: TGCGCCAGCAGCCCTACGGGGTTTGGTGAAAAACTGTTTTTT. This sequence encodes CASSPTGFGEKLFF.

V and J are TRBV28 and TRBJ1-6, with no clear D. With 6 bases removed from V and 10 bases from J, the gap between germline ends came to 16 bases. CDR3 length: 14 residues. The germline V gene encodes CDR1 MDHEN and CDR2 SYDVKM. CDR3 amino acids: CASSLAQQGSPLHF. The CDR3 DNA reads TGTGCCAGCAGCCTCGCCCAGCAAGGGTCACCCCTCCACTTT.

V gene TRBV4-1 combines with J gene TRBJ1-3; D unclear. The CDR3 runs to 16 residues. Germline loops: CDR1 MGHRA, CDR2 YSYEKL. V was pared by 1 base and J by 0 bases, with 10 bases between. CDR3 residues: CASSQVVYGSGNTIYF. CDR3 nucleotide sequence: TGCGCCAGCAGCCAAGTGGTCTACGGCTCTGGAAACACCATATATTTT.

CDR3 coding DNA: TGTGCCAGCGGGGGGACTAGCCTAAACAATGAGCAGTTCTTC. This codes for CASGGTSLNNEQFF. The chain combines TRBV2 with TRBJ2-1; 9 positions match TRBD2. Losses at the gene ends were 8 bases for V and 5 bases for J; bases not matched to a gene: 7. The CDR3 totals 14 residues. CDR1 SNHLY and CDR2 FYNNEI come from the germline V gene.

This clone is a singleton in its sample. V gene TRBV5-1 combines with J gene TRBJ2-7; D is ambiguous. Trimming removed 1 base from V and 5 bases from J, with 10 bases in between. This CDR3 comprises 13 residues. The germline CDR1 and CDR2 sequences are SGHRS and YFSETQ. The CDR3 spells CASSLSGPDEQYF. The CDR3 region has the DNA TGCGCCAGCAGCTTGTCCGGGCCGGACGAGCAGTACTTC. The full variable domain, its missing parts supplied by reference TRBV5-1 and TRBJ2-7, is KAGVTQTPRYLIKTRGQQVTLSCSPISGHRSVSWYQQTPGQGLQFLFEYFSETQRNKGNFPGRFSGRQFSNSRSEMNVSTLELGDSALYLCASSLSGPDEQYFGPGTRLTVT.

The genes are TRBV11-1 and TRBJ1-6, with TRBD1 identical over 10 bases. The CDR3 length is 14 residues. V lost 7 bases to trimming and J lost 7 bases; unmatched junction nucleotides: 4. Germline V gene data show CDR1 as SGHAT and CDR2 as FQDESV (reference sequence). The CDR3 sequence is CASTPGQGNSPLHF. CDR3 sequence (DNA): TGTGCCAGCACTCCGGGACAGGGGAATTCACCCCTCCACTTT.

The J gene is TRBJ2-1, the V gene TRBV6-1; D is unresolved. This CDR3 is 17 amino acids long. Trimming took off 0 bases at V and 3 bases at J, with 15 bases between the two ends. Germline assignment: CDR1 MNHNS and CDR2 SASEGT. CDR3 in amino acids: CASSEASVGGVYNEQFF. The CDR3 DNA sequence: TGTGCCAGCAGTGAAGCAAGCGTCGGTGGGGTCTACAATGAGCAGTTCTTC.

V and J are TRBV5-1 and TRBJ2-2, with 8 nucleotides matching TRBD2. Germline V lookup: CDR1 SGHRS, CDR2 YFSETQ. With V trimmed by 4 bases and J by 0 bases, 5 bases remained unmatched. CDR3 length: 16 amino acids. CDR3 region: CASSPPSGSNTGELFF. Here the CDR3 DNA reads TGCGCCAGCAGCCCTCCTAGCGGGTCGAACACCGGGGAGCTGTTTTTT.

The CDR3 here is CASSPGRGTAKGNTIYF. The CDR3 bases are TGTGCCAGCAGCCCCGGGAGGGGGACAGCTAAAGGTAACACCATATATTTT. The chain has TRBV21-1 and TRBJ1-3. TRBV21-1 is designated a pseudogene. The length of the CDR3 is 17 residues.